This T cell receptor (beta chain) originates from a study of response to subunit inactivated influenza vaccine. Whole-study results and caveats: Authors suggested each seasonal flu vaccination may recruit only limited numbers of new T cells.

TCRdb processed the RT-PCR reads anew with MiXCR; each CDR3 protein has one entry. The sample holds roughly 650,000 distinct CDR3 sequences, around a sixth seen once. In germline, CDR1 is SQVTM, CDR2 ANQGSEA. The CDR3 sequence is 13 residues long. V lost 0 bases to trimming and J lost 6 bases, with 6 bases between them. A few counts support this clonotype. Its antigen is as yet unknown. This sequence originates from a man aged 45 to 65 who received an inactivated influenza vaccine. This material consisted of PBMCs from blood, taken about 12 days after vaccination. J is TRBJ1-6 and V is TRBV29-1; no firm D call. The CDR3 coding sequence is TGCAGCGTTGAAGAGGCGGCTAATTCACCCCTCCACTTT. Translating it yields CSVEEAANSPLHF.